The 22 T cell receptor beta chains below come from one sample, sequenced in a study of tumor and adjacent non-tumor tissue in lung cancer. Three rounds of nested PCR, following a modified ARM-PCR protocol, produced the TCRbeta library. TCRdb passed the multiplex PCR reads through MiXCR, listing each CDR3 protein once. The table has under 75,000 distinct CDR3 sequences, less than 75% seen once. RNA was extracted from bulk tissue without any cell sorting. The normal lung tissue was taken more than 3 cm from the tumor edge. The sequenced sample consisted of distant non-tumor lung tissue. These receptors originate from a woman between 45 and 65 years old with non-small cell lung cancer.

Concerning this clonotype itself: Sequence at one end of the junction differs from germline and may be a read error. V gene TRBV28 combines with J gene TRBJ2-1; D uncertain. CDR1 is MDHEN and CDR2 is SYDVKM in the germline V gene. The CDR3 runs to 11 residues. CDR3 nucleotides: TGTGCCGGCAGTTTCATAAATGAGCAATTCTTC. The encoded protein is CAGSFINEQFF.

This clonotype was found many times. The CDR3: CASSHQNRDRSTDTQYF. In DNA, the CDR3 is TGCGCCAGCAGCCATCAAAACCGGGACAGGAGTACAGATACGCAGTATTTT. The chain carries TRBV4-1 and TRBJ2-3; 8 bases agree with TRBD1. CDR1 is MGHRA and CDR2 is YSYEKL in the germline V gene. The V gene end was trimmed by 3 bases and the J gene end by 3 bases; junction bases not matched to a gene: 11. The CDR3 length is 17 residues.

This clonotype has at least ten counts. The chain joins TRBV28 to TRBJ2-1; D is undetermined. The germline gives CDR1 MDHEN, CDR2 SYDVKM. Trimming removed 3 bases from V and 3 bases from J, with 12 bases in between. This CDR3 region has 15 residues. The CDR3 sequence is CASSLNAGNYNEQFF. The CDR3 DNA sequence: TGTGCCAGCAGTTTGAATGCAGGTAACTACAATGAGCAGTTCTTC.

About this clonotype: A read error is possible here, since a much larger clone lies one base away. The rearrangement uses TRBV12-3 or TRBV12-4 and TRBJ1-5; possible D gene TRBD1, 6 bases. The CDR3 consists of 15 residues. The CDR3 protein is CAISLAGASNQPQHF. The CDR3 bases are TGTGCCATCAGTTTAGCAGGGGCTAGCAATCAGCCCCAGCATTTT.

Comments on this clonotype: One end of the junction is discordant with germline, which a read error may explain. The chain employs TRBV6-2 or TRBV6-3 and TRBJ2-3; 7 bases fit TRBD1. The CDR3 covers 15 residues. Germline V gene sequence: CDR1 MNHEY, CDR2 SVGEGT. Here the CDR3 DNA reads TGTGCCAGCAGTCCCCCTCGGGACAGCAGGAATACGCAATATTTT. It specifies CASSPPRDSRNTQYF.

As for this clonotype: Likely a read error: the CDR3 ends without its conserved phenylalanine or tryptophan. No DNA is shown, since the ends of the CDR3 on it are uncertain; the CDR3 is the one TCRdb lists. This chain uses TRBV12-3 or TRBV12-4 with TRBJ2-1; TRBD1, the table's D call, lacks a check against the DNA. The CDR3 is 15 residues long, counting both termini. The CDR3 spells CASTTLGQASNEQFL.

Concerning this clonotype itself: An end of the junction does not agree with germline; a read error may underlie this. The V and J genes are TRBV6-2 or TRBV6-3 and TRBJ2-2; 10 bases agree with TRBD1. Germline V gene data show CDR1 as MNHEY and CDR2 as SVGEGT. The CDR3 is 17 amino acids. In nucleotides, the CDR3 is TGTGCCAGCAGGCCGGGACAGGGGTTAACGGGCTCCGGGAAGCTGTTTTTT. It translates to CASRPGQGLTGSGKLFF.

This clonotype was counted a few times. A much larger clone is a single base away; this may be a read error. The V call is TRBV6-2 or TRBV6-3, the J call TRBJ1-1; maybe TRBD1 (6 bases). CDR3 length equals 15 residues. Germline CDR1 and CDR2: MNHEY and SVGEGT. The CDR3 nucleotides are TGTGCCAGCAGTTATCTCCCGCAGGGGAACACTAAAGCTTTCTTT. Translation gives CASSYLPQGNTKAFF.

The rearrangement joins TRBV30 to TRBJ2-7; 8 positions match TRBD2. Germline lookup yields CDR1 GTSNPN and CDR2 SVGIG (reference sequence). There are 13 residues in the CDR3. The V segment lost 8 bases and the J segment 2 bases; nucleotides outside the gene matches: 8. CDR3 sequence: CAREGDGTYEQYF. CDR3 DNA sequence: TGTGCCCGGGAGGGGGACGGAACCTACGAGCAGTACTTC. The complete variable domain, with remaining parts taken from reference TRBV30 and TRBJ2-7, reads SQTIHQWPATLVQPVGSPLSLECTVEGTSNPNLYWYRQAAGRGLQLLFYSVGIGQISSEVPQNLSASRPQDRQFILSSKKLLLSDSGFYLCAREGDGTYEQYFGPGTRLTVT.

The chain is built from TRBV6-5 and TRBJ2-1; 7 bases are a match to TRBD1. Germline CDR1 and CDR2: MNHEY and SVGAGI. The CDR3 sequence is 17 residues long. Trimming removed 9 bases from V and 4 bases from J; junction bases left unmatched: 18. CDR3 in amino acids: CASSHPPGQVDYNEQFF. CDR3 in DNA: TGTGCCAGTAGCCACCCCCCTGGACAGGTCGATTACAATGAGCAGTTCTTC.

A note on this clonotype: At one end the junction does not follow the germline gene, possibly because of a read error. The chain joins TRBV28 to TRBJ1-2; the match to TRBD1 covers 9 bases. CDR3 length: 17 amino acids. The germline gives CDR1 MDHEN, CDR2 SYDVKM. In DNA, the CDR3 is TGTGCCAGTAGTTCACCAACACGGACAGGGGTCTCCTATGGCTACACCTTC. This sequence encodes CASSSPTRTGVSYGYTF.

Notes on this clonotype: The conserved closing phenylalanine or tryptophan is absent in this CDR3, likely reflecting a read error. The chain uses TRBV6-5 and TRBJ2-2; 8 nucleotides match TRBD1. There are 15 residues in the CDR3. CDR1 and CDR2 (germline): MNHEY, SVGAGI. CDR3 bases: TGTGTCAGCAGGGGGGACAGGCCCAGCATCGGGGAGCTGTTTCTT. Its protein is CVSRGDRPSIGELFL.

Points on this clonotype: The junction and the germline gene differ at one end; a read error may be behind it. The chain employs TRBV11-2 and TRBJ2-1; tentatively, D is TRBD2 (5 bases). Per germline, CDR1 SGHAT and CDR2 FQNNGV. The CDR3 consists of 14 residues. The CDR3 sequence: CASSFNPGMNEQSF. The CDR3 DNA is TGTGCCAGCAGCTTTAATCCGGGAATGAATGAACAGTCCTTC.

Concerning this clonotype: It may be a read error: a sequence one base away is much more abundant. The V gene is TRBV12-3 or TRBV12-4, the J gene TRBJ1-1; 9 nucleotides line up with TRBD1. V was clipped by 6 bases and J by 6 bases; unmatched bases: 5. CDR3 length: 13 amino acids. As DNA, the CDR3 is TGTGCCAGCAGCCCCGGGACAGGGTCTGAAGCTTTCTTT. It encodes CASSPGTGSEAFF.

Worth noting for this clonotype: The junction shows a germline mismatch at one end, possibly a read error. The CDR3 loop is CASSLRELKTGAFF. CDR3 coding DNA: TGTGCCAGCAGCTTGAGGGAGTTGAAAACTGGAGCTTTCTTT. The chain joins TRBV11-1 to TRBJ1-1; D ambiguous. The germline V gene has CDR1 SGHAT and CDR2 FQDESV (reference sequence). This CDR3 has 14 residues. Combining the CDR3 with reference TRBV11-1 and TRBJ1-1 gives the whole variable domain EAEVAQSPRYKITEKSQAVAFWCDPISGHATLYWYRQILGQGPELLVQFQDESVVDDSQLPKDRFSAERLKGVDSTLKIQPAELGDSAMYLCASSLRELKTGAFFGQGTRLTVV.

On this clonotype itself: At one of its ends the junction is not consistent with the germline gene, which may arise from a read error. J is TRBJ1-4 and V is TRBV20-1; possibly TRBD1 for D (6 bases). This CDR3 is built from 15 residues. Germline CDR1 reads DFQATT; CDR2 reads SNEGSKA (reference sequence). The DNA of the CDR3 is TGCAGTGCTAGGGGGTACGACAGGCATGGTGAAAAACTGTTTTTC. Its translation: CSARGYDRHGEKLFF.

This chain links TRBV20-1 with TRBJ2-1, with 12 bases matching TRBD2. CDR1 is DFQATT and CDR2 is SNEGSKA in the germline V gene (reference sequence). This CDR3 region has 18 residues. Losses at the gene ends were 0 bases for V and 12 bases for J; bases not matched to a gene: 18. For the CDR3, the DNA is TGCAGTGCTAGAGATCCCTTCGGGTCTAGCGGGAGGGATTATGGGCAGTTCTTC. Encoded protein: CSARDPFGSSGRDYGQFF.

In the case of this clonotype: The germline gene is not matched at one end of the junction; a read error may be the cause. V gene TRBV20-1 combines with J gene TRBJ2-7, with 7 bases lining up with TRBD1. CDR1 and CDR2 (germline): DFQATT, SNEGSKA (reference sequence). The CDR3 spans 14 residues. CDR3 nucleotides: TGCAGTGCTAGTAGTGAGGGGGCAGGCTACGAGCAATATTTC. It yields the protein CSASSEGAGYEQYF.

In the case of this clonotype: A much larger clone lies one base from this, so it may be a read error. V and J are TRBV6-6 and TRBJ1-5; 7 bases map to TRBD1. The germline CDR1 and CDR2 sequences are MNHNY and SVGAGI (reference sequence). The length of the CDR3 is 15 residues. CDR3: CVSSSAQGQNQPQHF. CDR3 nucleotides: TGTGTCAGCAGTTCCGCACAGGGGCAGAATCAGCCCCAGCATTTT.

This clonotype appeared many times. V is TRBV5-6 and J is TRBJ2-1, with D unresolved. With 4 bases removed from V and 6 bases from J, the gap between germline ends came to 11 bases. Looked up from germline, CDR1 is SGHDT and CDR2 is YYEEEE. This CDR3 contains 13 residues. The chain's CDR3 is CASSISGPNEQFF. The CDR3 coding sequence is TGTGCCAGCAGCATATCCGGCCCCAATGAGCAGTTCTTC.

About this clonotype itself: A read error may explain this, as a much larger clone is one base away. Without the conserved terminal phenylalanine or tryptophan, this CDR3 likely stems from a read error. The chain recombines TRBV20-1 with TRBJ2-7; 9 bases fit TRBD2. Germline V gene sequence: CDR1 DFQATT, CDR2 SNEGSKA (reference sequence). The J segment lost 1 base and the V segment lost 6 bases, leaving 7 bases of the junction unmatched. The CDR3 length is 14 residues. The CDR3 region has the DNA TGCAGTGCCGATCTAGCGGGACCTTCCTACGAGCAGTACTTA. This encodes CSADLAGPSYEQYL.

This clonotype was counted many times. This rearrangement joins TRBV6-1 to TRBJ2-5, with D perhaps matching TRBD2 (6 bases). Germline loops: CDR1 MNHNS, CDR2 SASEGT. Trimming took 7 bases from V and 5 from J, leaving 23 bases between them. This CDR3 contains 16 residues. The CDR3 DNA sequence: TGTGCCAGCACCCTGCGGCACGGGAGTAGGGTTGAGACCCAGTACTTC. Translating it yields CASTLRHGSRVETQYF.